This T cell receptor (beta chain) is drawn from a study of early T cells in non-severe SARS-CoV-2 infection. This clonotype occurred a few times. TCRdb re-derived calls from the 5' RACE reads in MiXCR, one entry per CDR3 protein. The data show 100,000 to 130,000 distinct CDR3 sequences, 11% seen once. Germline CDR1 reads LGHDT; CDR2 reads YNNKEL (reference sequence). Trimming left V 0 bases short and J 1 base short, with 6 bases between. This CDR3 region has 14 residues. This receptor was identified in an adult who was a healthcare worker with PCR-confirmed SARS-CoV-2 infection or an uninfected control (not recorded which). This chain links TRBV3-1 with TRBJ1-1; D not resolved. Sequencing was carried out using whole blood. The CDR3 DNA follows: TGTGCCAGCAGCCAAGACTGGGGGAACACTGAAGCTTTCTTT. Its translation: CASSQDWGNTEAFF. Variable domain in full (rest from reference TRBV3-1 and TRBJ1-1): DTAVSQTPKYLVTQMGNDKSIKCEQNLGHDTMYWYKQDSKKFLKIMFSYNNKELIINETVPNRFSPKSPDKAHLNLHINSLELGDSAVYFCASSQDWGNTEAFFGQGTRLTVV.